Reported below is one T cell receptor beta chain. The specificity of this receptor is unknown. Base qualities are not recorded, but no much larger clone differs from it by a single base. Sorted unstimulated T cells, along with proliferating T cells recovered from mixed lymphocyte reactions, underwent TCRbeta CDR3 sequencing. Fresh whole blood from more than 9 HLA-typed healthy donors served as the source for isolating PBMCs. To map where alloreactive clones came from, CD4+ non-regulatory T cells in the unstimulated state were FACS-sorted. The germline V gene gives CDR1 as SGHRS and CDR2 as YFSETQ. V lost 0 bases and J lost 14 bases; the stretch between them is 17 bases long. The cysteine opens and the phenylalanine closes a CDR3 of 13 amino acids. The entry retains the CDR3 DNA only, 39 bases that are in frame from base 1. The sample is drawn from a study of siplizumab effects on memory and regulatory T cells (dated by TCRdb to between 2018 and 2021). Broadly, across the study: The effect of the anti-CD2 antibody siplizumab on alloreactive T-cell subsets was examined in allogeneic mixed lymphocyte reactions constructed from human PBMCs. Overall study outcomes, separate from this receptor: Greater diversity appeared to be present in unstimulated naive T cells than in memory T cells, and a substantial contribution to the alloresponse seemed to be made by naive cells. The suppressive function of proliferating Tregs from siplizumab cultures was not functionally confirmed. The cumulative frequency of alloreactive sequences traceable to unstimulated CD4+ memory T cells was significantly reduced by siplizumab. Because sequences below about 10^-5 frequency were poorly captured, only a minor fraction of alloreactive clones could be mapped to unstimulated subsets. In reactions with siplizumab, an average of about 75% of mappable alloreactive CD4+ clones were Treg-derived, compared with roughly 26% in control reactions. A naive or memory phenotype could not be assigned to roughly 80-97% of proliferating CD4+ or CD8+ clones.

Library creation used the immunoSEQ multiplex PCR assay. The deep sequencing platform assayed about 10^5 TCR templates per sample. Genomic DNA extracted from sorted T cells was used for TCRbeta CDR3 sequencing. Per the authors' processing: The R programming language was used for clonal analysis of the TCRbeta CDR3 data. Unstimulated samples were compared with post-reaction CFSE-low samples to define alloreactive CD4+ and CD8+ clones. Regulatory or non-regulatory origin was assigned to alloreactive CD4+ clones by matching of sequences to sorted unstimulated Treg and non-Treg repertoires. This immuneACCESS table, as held by TCRdb, lists in-frame sequences with V and J called but not all clones. Of the missing ones, under half trace to an unresolved V gene in checked studies; the others have no known cause. V, J and clone size derive from that table, while D and trimming were established from the DNA sequence. This sample gives some 110,000 clones in total; about 95% of them show up just once. Of the sample, under 2% is held by the ten largest clones.

This sequence uses TRBV5-1 and TRBJ1-2; possibly the D gene is TRBD1, per 5 matching bases. The source of this sequence is a human donor in good health. Material: non-Treg CD4+ T cells sorted from blood. In the paper's terms, the cell subset or site label means: FACS-sorted unstimulated CD4+ non-regulatory T cells. The CDR3 has the sequence CASSLAVAGLKTF. The DNA sequence is as follows: TGCGCCAGCAGCTTGGCCGTGGCGGGGCTAAAAACCTTC.